This T cell receptor (beta chain) is drawn from a study of blood T cell repertoires in COVID-19 (dated by TCRdb to the early 2020s). Looking at the study overall: Collaborator samples came from the United States, Italy and Spain and covered acute and convalescent phases of COVID-19. HLA class I and class II types, where available, came from metadata supplied by the sample provider rather than from assay-based typing. A de-identified subject ID, COVID-19 status, age in years and sex were almost always included in the sample metadata. Subjects who had been exposed to COVID-19, were actively infected with it, or had recovered from it provided the deeply sampled blood TCRbeta repertoires that made up the dataset. The material from the prospective study consisted of cDNA or gDNA derived from T cells, B-cell-depleted T cells, or PBMCs. The samples were drawn from the first 160 participants of the ongoing ImmuneRACE study and from over 950 subjects provided by 6 global collaborators. A freely available public database, intended as a resource for researchers studying the immune response to SARS-CoV-2, is where the repertoires were released. The study at large found these results: Clinical and demographic metadata were provided uncurated, with the amount varying by source and participant.

Each collaborating institution followed its own protocols to collect whole blood in K2EDTA tubes. Collaborator samples were shipped for TCRbeta analysis as frozen whole blood, isolated PBMCs, or DNA extracted from either sample type. TCRbeta CDR3 regions were amplified from genomic DNA using the immunoSEQ Assay, a bias-controlled multiplex PCR. In the authors' own workflow: Within the assay, amplification of reference gene primers was used to estimate how many nucleated cells each sample contained. To quantify the absolute abundance of each unique TCRbeta CDR3 rearrangement, sequence reads were collapsed and filtered. Productive Simpson clonality was computed per sample as the square root of Simpson's diversity index over productive rearrangements. Entries here come from immuneACCESS through TCRdb and include only in-frame sequences with V and J called. Some clones fail to appear in such tables; in the studies checked, an unresolved V gene covers under half of the shortfall, and the cause of the remainder is unknown. D and trimming were read from the DNA, whereas the V and J calls and clone size are those reported in that table. In this sample the table shows 90,000 to 150,000 clones, roughly three quarters of which occur a single time. Around 3.9% of the sample is taken by the ten largest.

The CDR3 sequence holds 15 residues, the cysteine and phenylalanine included. Only the CDR3 portion is preserved as DNA: 45 bases, with reading frame beginning at the first base. Per the germline V gene, SGHTA is the CDR1 and FQGNSA is the CDR2. Deletion took 1 base off V and 3 bases off J, with a span of 10 bases between the germline ends. Concerning this clone: What this receptor recognizes is not known. The record has no base qualities; no much larger clone is one base away.

Rearrangement joined TRBV7-2 to TRBJ1-5; TRBD1 is a possible D gene, resting on 5 matching bases. This sequence was found in a woman aged 80 or over with acute or convalescent COVID-19. The specimen was peripheral blood. The nucleotides read TGTGCCAGCAGCTTAGGCCGACAGATCAATCAGCCCCAGCATTTT. Translated, this is CASSLGRQINQPQHF.